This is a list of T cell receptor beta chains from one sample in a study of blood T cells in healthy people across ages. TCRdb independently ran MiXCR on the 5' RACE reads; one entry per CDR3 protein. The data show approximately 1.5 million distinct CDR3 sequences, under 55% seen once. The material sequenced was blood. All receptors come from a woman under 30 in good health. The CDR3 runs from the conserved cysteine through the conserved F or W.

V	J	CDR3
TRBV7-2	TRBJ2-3	CASSLVVTSVLGTDTQYF
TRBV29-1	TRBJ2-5	CSVYGQQETQYF
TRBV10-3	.	CAISESQGETQYF
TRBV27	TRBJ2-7	CASSLSSGGEQYF
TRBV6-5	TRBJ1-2	CASSYSGTSASRGYTF
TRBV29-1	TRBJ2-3	CSVHGATDTQYF
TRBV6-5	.	CASSPVWVVETQYF
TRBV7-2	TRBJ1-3	CASSNTGAGNTIYF
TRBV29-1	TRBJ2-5	CSVEAIAGGEETQYF
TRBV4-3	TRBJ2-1	CASKKGGSYNEQFF
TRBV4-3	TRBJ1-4	CASSQDQTDDPRNEKLFF
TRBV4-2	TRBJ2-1	CASSPKREGEKAFF
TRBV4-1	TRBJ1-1	CASSLRTALNTEAFF
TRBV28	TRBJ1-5	CASSQIGAQPQHF
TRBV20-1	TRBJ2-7	CSANWDSPYEQYF
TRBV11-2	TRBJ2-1	CASSVGFGTGYNEQFF
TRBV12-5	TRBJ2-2	CASGLVTGGPPRTGELFF
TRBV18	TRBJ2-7	CASSSIAFSYEQYF
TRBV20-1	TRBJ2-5	CSARDYQETQYF
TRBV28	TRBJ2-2	CASSFQGLAGPTGELFF
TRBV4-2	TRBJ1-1	CASSQDRAPNTEAFF
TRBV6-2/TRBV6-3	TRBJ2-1	CASSYSANYNEQFF
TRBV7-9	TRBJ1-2	CASSFDGQGSGYTF
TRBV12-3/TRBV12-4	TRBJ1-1	CASSPSLRTGDTEAFF
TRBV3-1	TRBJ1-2	CASSSLAVDNYGYTF
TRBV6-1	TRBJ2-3	CASSEGVGGSTDTQYF
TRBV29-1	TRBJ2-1	CSVGFADSYNEQFF
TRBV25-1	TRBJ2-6	CASSEGKRFSGANVLTF
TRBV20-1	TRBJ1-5	CSARDPGGLNQPQHF
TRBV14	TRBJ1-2	CASSQTPGRNYGYTF
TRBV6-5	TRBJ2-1	CASQPRVNVQYNEQFF
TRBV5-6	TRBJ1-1	CASSLSGGPFNTEAFF
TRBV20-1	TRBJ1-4	CSATGQSTNEKLFF
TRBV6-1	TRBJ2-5	CASSEGWRQGVVEQYF
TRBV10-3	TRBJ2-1	CAISGLDEQFF
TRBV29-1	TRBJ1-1	CSVVLIRGEAFF
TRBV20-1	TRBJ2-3	CSARYRISTDTQYF
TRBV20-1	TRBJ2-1	CSASPMAGPSYNEQFF
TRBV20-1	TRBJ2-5	CSARETGTVETQYF
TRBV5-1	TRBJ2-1	CANSLGGTHNEQFF
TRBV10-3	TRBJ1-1	CAISEEFEAFF
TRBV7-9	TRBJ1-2	CASRRGTGAAYTF
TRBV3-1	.	CASKGSKVWETQYF
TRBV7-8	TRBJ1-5	CASSRSLRDDQPQHF
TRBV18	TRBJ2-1	CASSPTRTGSAYNEQFF
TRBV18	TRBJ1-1	CASSPGIGTEAFF
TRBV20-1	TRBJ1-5	CSALRGVSNQPQHF
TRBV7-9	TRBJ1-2	CASRGIPNYGYTF
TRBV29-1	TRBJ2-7	CSGGGGHEQYF
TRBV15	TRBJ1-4	CATSRETGAEKLFF
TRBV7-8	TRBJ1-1	CASSLMLAGENTEAFF
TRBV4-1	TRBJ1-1	CASSQEGTGAMNTEAFF